The source of this T cell receptor beta chain is a study of blood T cell repertoires in COVID-19. On the study more broadly: Samples of COVID-19 (acute and convalescent) were obtained from the United States, Italy and Spain. T cells, B-cell-depleted T cells, or PBMCs provided the cDNA or gDNA that served as material.

The CDR3 extends over 19 amino acids. V was shortened by 0 bases and J by 7 bases, with 28 bases between the two germline ends. CDR1 and CDR2 (germline): LGHNA, YNFKEQ. Original analysis: Amplification from reference gene primers served as the basis for estimated nucleated cell counts. Some clones are missing from TCRdb's copy, which holds only in-frame ones; the method was immunoSEQ multiplex PCR. V and J calls and clone size are those listed in that table; D and trimming were worked out from the DNA. The sample carries 25,000 to 35,000 clones, about 88% recorded once. The V and J genes are TRBV4-2 and TRBJ2-7, with a weak D call TRBD1 (5 bases). The origin of this receptor is a human donor in a cohort sampled during active COVID-19. Input material: peripheral blood. CDR3: CASSQDVARQNPLAREQYF. The CDR3 DNA sequence: TGTGCCAGCAGCCAAGATGTCGCGAGACAGAATCCGCTCGCCCGGGAGCAGTACTTC.